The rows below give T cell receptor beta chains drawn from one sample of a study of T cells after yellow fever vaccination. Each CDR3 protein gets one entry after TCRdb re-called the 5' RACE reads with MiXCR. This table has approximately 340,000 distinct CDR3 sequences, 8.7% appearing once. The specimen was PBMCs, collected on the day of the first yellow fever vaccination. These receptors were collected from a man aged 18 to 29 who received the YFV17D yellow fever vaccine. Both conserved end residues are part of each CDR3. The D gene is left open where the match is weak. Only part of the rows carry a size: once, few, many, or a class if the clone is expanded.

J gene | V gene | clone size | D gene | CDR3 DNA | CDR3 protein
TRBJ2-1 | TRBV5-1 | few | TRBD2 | TGCGCCAGCAGCGGGGGGGGATATAATGAGCAGTTCTTC | CASSGGGYNEQFF
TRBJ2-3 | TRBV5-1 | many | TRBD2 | TGCGCCAGCAGCCGGGGGGGGGCAGATACGCAGTATTTT | CASSRGGADTQYF
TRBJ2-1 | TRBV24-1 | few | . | TGTGCCACCAGTGATATCCTAGGTCACAATGAGCAGTTCTTC | CATSDILGHNEQFF
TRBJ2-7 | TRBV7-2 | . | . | TGTGCCAGCAGCTCCACCCCCACCTACGAGCAGTACTTC | CASSSTPTYEQYF
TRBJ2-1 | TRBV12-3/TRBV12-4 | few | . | TGTGCCAGCAGCAGACCACTTTACAATGAGCAGTTCTTC | CASSRPLYNEQFF
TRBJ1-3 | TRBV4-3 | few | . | TGCGCCAGCAGCCAATCAGAGAGCTCTGGAAACACCATATATTTT | CASSQSESSGNTIYF
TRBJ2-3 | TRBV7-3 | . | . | TGTGCCAGCAGCTTAAACGGCGCAGATACGCAGTATTTT | CASSLNGADTQYF
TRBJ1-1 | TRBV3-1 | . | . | TGTGCCAGCACCCCACGGGGGCCCGGGCCAGATTCAAAAGCCGAAGCTTTCTTT | CASTPRGPGPDSKAEAFF
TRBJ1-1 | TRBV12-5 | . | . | TGTGCTAGTGCCACAAGTGGCACTGAAGCTTTCTTT | CASATSGTEAFF
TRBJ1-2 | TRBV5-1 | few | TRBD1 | TGCGCCAGCAGCTTGGTGACAGGGGGCGTCGATGGCTACACCTTC | CASSLVTGGVDGYTF
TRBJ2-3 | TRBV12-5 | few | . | TGTGCTAGTGGTTTGGTAACGGCCGCCAGTGCAGATACGCAGTATTTT | CASGLVTAASADTQYF
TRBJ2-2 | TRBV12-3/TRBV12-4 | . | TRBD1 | TGTGCCAGCAGTCCAGGGGGCTCGAACACCGGGGAGCTGTTTTTT | CASSPGGSNTGELFF
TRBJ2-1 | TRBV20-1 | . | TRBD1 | TGCAGTGCTCCCTGGACAGGGTACTACAATGAGCAGTTCTTC | CSAPWTGYYNEQFF
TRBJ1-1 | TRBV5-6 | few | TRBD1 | TGTGCCAGCAACCACAGGGGGCTGGACGACACTGAAGCTTTCTTT | CASNHRGLDDTEAFF
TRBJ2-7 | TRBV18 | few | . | TGTGCCAGCTCACCAAAAGACGGTGCCTACGAGCAGTACTTC | CASSPKDGAYEQYF
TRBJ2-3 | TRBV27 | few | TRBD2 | TGTGCCAGCAGTTTGACTAGCGGGGGCGAATCACCGCAGTATTTT | CASSLTSGGESPQYF
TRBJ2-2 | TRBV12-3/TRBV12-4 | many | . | . | CASSFGAGELFF
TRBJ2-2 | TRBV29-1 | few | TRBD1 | TGCAGCGTTGTACAGGGGCGCACCGGGGAGCTGTTTTTT | CSVVQGRTGELFF
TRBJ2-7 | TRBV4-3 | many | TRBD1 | TGCGCCAGCAGCCAAGAGGGGACAGGGTACGAGCAGTACTTC | CASSQEGTGYEQYF
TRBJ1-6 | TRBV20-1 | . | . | TGCAGTGCTCCCCCCCCCTATAATTCACCCCTCCACTTT | CSAPPPYNSPLHF
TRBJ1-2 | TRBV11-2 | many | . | TGTGCCAGCAGCTTTCGGGATGGCTACACCTTC | CASSFRDGYTF
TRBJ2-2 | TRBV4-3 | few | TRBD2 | TGCGCCAGCAGCCCGGGGGGGGGCCCCACCGGGGAGCTGTTTTTT | CASSPGGGPTGELFF
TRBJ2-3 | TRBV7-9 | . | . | TGTGCCAGCAGCTTTTGGGACACAGATACGCAGTATTTT | CASSFWDTDTQYF
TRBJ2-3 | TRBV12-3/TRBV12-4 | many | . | TGTGCCAGCAGTTTCATCAGGACCCTTAGTCATACGCAGTATTTT | CASSFIRTLSHTQYF
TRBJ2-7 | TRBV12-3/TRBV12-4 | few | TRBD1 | TGTGCCACCCGATTCCGACAGGGACCCTACGAGCAGTACTTC | CATRFRQGPYEQYF
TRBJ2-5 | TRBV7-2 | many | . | TGTGCCAGCAGCTTAAGAGGGGTTCAAGAGACCCAGTACTTC | CASSLRGVQETQYF
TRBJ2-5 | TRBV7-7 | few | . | TGTGCTAGCAGCTTCAGTATTGTCGTTTCATTAGGGACCCAGTACTTC | CASSFSIVVSLGTQYF
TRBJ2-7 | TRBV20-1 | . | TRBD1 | TGCAGTGCAAGAGGGACAGCCACCTACGAGCAGTACTTC | CSARGTATYEQYF
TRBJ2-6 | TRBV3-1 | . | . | TGTGCCAGCAGCCTGTCAGGGACTGGGGCCAACGTCCTGACTTTC | CASSLSGTGANVLTF
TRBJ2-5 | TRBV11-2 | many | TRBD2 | TGTGCCAGCAGCCTAGGGGGACTAGCGGTTTTTAAGGAGACCCAGTACTTC | CASSLGGLAVFKETQYF
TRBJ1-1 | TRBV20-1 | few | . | TGCAGTCATTACCGGACAGCCATGAACACTGAAGCTTTCTTT | CSHYRTAMNTEAFF
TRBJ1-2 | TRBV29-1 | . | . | TGCAGCGTTGAAACTACAGGGATCTATGGCTACACCTTC | CSVETTGIYGYTF
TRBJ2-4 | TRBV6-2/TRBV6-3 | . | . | TGTGCCAGCAGCCTGGGCCCCCGGTTTCAGTACTTC | CASSLGPRFQYF
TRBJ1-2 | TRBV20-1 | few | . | TGCAGTGCTAGAGATCAACAGGGTGGGACTGGCTACACCTTC | CSARDQQGGTGYTF
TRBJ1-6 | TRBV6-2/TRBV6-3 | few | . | TGTGCCAGCAGTCCCATCAAGGATTCACCCCTCCACTTT | CASSPIKDSPLHF
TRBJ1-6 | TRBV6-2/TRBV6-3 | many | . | TGTGCCAGCAGTCCTACAACTGTCCGCACCCTCCACTTT | CASSPTTVRTLHF
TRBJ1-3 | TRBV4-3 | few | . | TGCGCCAGCAGCCAAGGAACCACCTCTGGAAACACCATATATTTT | CASSQGTTSGNTIYF
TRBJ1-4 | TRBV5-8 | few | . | TGTGCCAGCAGCCAGGATGGAAGTAATGAAAAACTGTTTTTT | CASSQDGSNEKLFF
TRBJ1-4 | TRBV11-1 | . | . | TGTGCCAGCAGCTTCGACAGATTTAATGAAAAACTGTTTTTT | CASSFDRFNEKLFF
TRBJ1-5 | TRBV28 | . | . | TGTGCCAGCAGTTTCTCCCATCTGGGGAGGTCGAATCAGCCCCAGCATTTT | CASSFSHLGRSNQPQHF
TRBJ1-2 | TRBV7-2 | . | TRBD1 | TGTGCCAGCAGCGCTCCGGGACAGGGGGCTAGTAACTATGGCTACACCTTC | CASSAPGQGASNYGYTF
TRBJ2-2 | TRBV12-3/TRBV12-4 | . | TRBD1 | TGTGCCAGCAGTCGGGGACAGGGATGGGAGCTGTTTTTT | CASSRGQGWELFF
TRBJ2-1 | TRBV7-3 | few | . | TGTGCCAGCAGCCGCGAGGGTTACGATGAGCAGTTCTTC | CASSREGYDEQFF
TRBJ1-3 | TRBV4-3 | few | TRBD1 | TGCGCCAGCAGCCAGGCTCGACAGGGAGTCCCCCTTGGAAACACCATATATTTT | CASSQARQGVPLGNTIYF
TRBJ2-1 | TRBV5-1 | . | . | TGCGCCAGCAGCTTGGGACTGTCGGGGGCCTACAATGAGCAGTTCTTC | CASSLGLSGAYNEQFF
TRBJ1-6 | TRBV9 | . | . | TGTGCCAGCAGCGTAGATTCGGGTCAGGGTTCACCCCTCCACTTT | CASSVDSGQGSPLHF
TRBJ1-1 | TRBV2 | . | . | TGTGCCAGCAGTGTTGGACACCCCCTCACTGAAGCTTTCTTT | CASSVGHPLTEAFF
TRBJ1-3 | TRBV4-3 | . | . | TGCGCCAGCAGCCCAACAGGGTTCTCTGGAAACACCATATATTTT | CASSPTGFSGNTIYF
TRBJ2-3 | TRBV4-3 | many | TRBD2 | TGCGCCAGCAGCCAACTCCACCCCGGGCTAGCGGGGGCCGAGGGTACGCAGTATTTT | CASSQLHPGLAGAEGTQYF
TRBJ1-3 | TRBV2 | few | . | TGTGCCAGCAGTGCAGGGATTCGTGGAAACACCATATATTTT | CASSAGIRGNTIYF
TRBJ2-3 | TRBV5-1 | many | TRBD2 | TGCGCCAGCAGCGACGACGGGGGGTCCACAGATACGCAGTATTTT | CASSDDGGSTDTQYF
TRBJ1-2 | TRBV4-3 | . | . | TGCGCCAGCAGCCAAGAACTGGTGAAGATTAACTATGGCTACACCTTC | CASSQELVKINYGYTF
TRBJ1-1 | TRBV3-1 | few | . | TGTGCCAGCAGCCAGGGCCGGGCGGGGCTGGACACTGAAGCTTTCTTT | CASSQGRAGLDTEAFF
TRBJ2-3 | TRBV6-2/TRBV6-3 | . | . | TGTGCCAGCAGGGGGTGGCAGACTACTATCACAGATACGCAGTATTTT | CASRGWQTTITDTQYF
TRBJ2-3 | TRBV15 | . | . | TGTGCCACCAGCAGAGATCGATGGACAGATACGCAGTATTTT | CATSRDRWTDTQYF
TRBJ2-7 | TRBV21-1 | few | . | TGTGCCAGCAGCATAACCGGGACAGGGGTCAACGAGCAGTACTTC | CASSITGTGVNEQYF
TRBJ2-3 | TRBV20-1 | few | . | TGCAGTGCTAGAGTGGCACCCCCAGATACGCAGTATTTT | CSARVAPPDTQYF
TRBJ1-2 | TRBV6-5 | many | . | TGTGCCAGCAGTACCTCAGGGTACTCTAACTATGGCTACACCTTC | CASSTSGYSNYGYTF
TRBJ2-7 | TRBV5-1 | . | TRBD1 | TGCGCCAGCAGCTCTCAGGGGGCCCTCGAGCAGTACTTC | CASSSQGALEQYF
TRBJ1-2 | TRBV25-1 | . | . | TGTGCCAGCAGTATCCAGGGACGGCTCGGCTACACCTTC | CASSIQGRLGYTF